Listed below are T cell receptor beta chains from one sample, sequenced in a study of CD8+CD57+ T cells in acquired aplastic anemia. TCRdb itself ran the reads through MiXCR, one entry per CDR3 protein. The top ten clones hold roughly 80% of a sample with approximately 80,000 distinct CDR3 sequences, roughly two thirds of them seen once. Sequencing was carried out using sorted CD4+, CD8+, or CD8+CD57+ T cells (not recorded which) from PBMCs. These receptors all stem from a human donor with aplastic anemia. Each CDR3 is given with its conserved first and last residue. D genes are given only for firm matches. Clone size is stated in some rows and not others, as once, few, many or a class when expanded.

D gene	J gene	V gene	clone size	CDR3 protein	CDR3 DNA
.	TRBJ2-3	TRBV7-2	.	CASSRSTDTQYF	TGTGCCAGCAGCAGATCCACAGATACGCAGTATTTT
.	TRBJ2-3	TRBV11-1	.	CASSLGAQGTSTDTQYF	TGTGCCAGCAGCTTAGGGGCCCAGGGAACTAGCACAGATACGCAGTATTTT
.	TRBJ1-1	TRBV29-1	.	CSVVGLAAEAFF	TGCAGCGTTGTCGGTCTGGCGGCTGAAGCTTTCTTT
.	TRBJ1-1	TRBV6-1	.	CASSEASSGSWAFF	TGTGCCAGCAGTGAAGCTAGCTCTGGGAGCTGGGCTTTCTTT
TRBD2	TRBJ2-3	TRBV7-2	.	CASSLAAGGVGDTQYF	TGTGCCAGCAGCTTAGCGGCGGGAGGCGTGGGAGATACGCAGTATTTT
.	TRBJ2-5	TRBV20-1	few	CSAYRGETQYF	TGCAGTGCATACCGAGGGGAGACCCAGTACTTC
.	TRBJ2-2	TRBV10-2	.	CASSETRGSGELFF	TGCGCCAGCAGTGAGACAAGAGGATCCGGGGAGCTGTTTTTT
.	TRBJ2-7	TRBV7-8	.	CASSFDKVRYEQYF	TGTGCCAGCAGCTTTGACAAAGTGCGCTACGAGCAGTACTTC
.	TRBJ2-4	TRBV2	.	CASKVGAVRYF	TGTGCCAGCAAGGTGGGGGCAGTTCGGTACTTC
.	TRBJ2-5	TRBV20-1	few	CSARDRRSETQYF	TGCAGTGCTAGAGATAGGAGATCGGAGACCCAGTACTTC
TRBD1	TRBJ1-5	TRBV25-1	.	CASSPSGTGEGQPQHF	TGTGCCAGCAGTCCCTCCGGGACAGGGGAGGGTCAGCCCCAGCATTTT
.	TRBJ1-2	TRBV2	.	CASSEGQSYGYTF	TGTGCCAGCAGTGAAGGGCAGTCCTATGGCTACACCTTC
.	TRBJ2-1	TRBV25-1	.	CASSDRHTGEQFF	TGTGCCAGCAGTGATCGGCACACCGGGGAGCAGTTCTTC
.	TRBJ2-3	TRBV29-1	once	CSVHGGRGDTQYF	TGCAGCGTTCACGGGGGCCGAGGAGATACGCAGTATTTT
.	TRBJ2-3	TRBV21-1	.	CASSNPPGTSGGLDTDTQYF	TGTGCCAGCAGCAACCCCCCCGGGACTAGCGGGGGTTTAGACACAGATACGCAGTATTTT
.	TRBJ2-5	TRBV2	.	CASLGTKETQYF	TGTGCCAGCCTCGGGACGAAAGAGACCCAGTACTTC
TRBD2	TRBJ2-7	TRBV20-1	once	CSARSLAGLEQYF	TGCAGTGCTAGATCTCTAGCGGGACTAGAGCAGTACTTC
TRBD1	TRBJ2-2	TRBV15	many	CATTGQGEGTGELFF	TGTGCCACCACCGGACAGGGTGAGGGGACCGGGGAGCTGTTTTTT
TRBD1	TRBJ2-7	TRBV2	once	CASSQGIPGQGAQEQYF	TGTGCCAGCAGCCAGGGAATCCCGGGACAGGGGGCTCAAGAGCAGTACTTC
TRBD1	TRBJ1-4	TRBV2	.	CASSERRGPNEKLFF	TGTGCCAGCAGTGAAAGAAGGGGGCCTAATGAAAAACTGTTTTTT
TRBD1	TRBJ1-1	TRBV2	.	CATSRQGRMNTEAFF	TGTGCCACCTCGCGACAGGGCCGCATGAACACTGAAGCTTTCTTT
TRBD2	TRBJ2-5	TRBV5-4	.	CASSLVLAGQETQYF	TGTGCCAGCAGCTTGGTTTTAGCGGGGCAAGAGACCCAGTACTTC
.	TRBJ1-1	TRBV10-3	.	CAISEKFGSNTEAFF	TGTGCCATCAGTGAGAAGTTTGGCTCGAACACTGAAGCTTTCTTT
.	TRBJ1-1	TRBV2	medium-sized	CASIAQNTEAFF	TGTGCCAGCATAGCCCAGAACACTGAAGCTTTCTTT
.	TRBJ2-5	TRBV29-1	few	CSVWGFEETQYF	TGCAGCGTTTGGGGGTTCGAAGAGACCCAGTACTTC
.	TRBJ1-2	TRBV19	.	CASSLSSGLYGYTF	TGTGCCAGTAGCCTAAGTTCAGGACTCTATGGCTACACCTTC
TRBD1	TRBJ1-6	TRBV10-3	once	CATNRGASYNSPLHF	TGTGCCACCAACAGGGGGGCATCCTATAATTCACCCCTCCACTTT
.	TRBJ2-7	TRBV19	.	CASDGISRGEQYF	TGTGCCAGTGACGGAATTTCACGGGGGGAGCAGTACTTC
.	TRBJ2-1	TRBV9	.	CASSVDQWGGEQFF	TGTGCCAGCAGCGTAGATCAGTGGGGAGGTGAGCAGTTCTTC
.	TRBJ2-5	TRBV7-8	.	CASSQSQVAETQYF	TGTGCCAGCAGCCAAAGTCAGGTGGCGGAGACCCAGTACTTC
TRBD2	TRBJ2-2	TRBV19	.	CASRSREVTGELFF	TGTGCCAGCCGATCGCGGGAGGTCACCGGGGAGCTGTTTTTT
.	TRBJ2-6	TRBV5-1	.	CASSLTDSGANVLTF	TGCGCCAGCAGCTTGACGGACTCTGGGGCCAACGTCCTGACTTTC
.	TRBJ1-1	TRBV19	.	CASSNRGENTEAFF	TGTGCCAGTAGTAATCGGGGGGAGAACACTGAAGCTTTCTTT
.	TRBJ1-1	TRBV19	.	CASSIGIVTAATEAFF	TGTGCCAGTAGTATAGGAATAGTGACGGCAGCCACTGAAGCTTTCTTT
.	TRBJ2-1	TRBV2	.	CASSRTDGLGEQFF	TGTGCCAGCAGTCGGACAGACGGTTTGGGTGAGCAGTTCTTC
.	TRBJ2-5	TRBV28	.	CASSLSFRSGETQYF	TGTGCCAGCAGTTTATCCTTCCGCTCTGGAGAGACCCAGTACTTC
.	TRBJ2-7	TRBV7-8	.	CASSFYFSYEQYF	TGTGCCAGCAGCTTTTACTTCTCCTACGAGCAGTACTTC
.	TRBJ1-2	TRBV10-3	.	CAISDSVYGYTF	TGTGCCATCAGTGATAGCGTCTATGGCTACACCTTC
.	TRBJ1-5	TRBV15	.	CATSGGSIRPQHF	TGTGCCACCAGCGGGGGCTCAATCCGCCCCCAGCATTTT
.	TRBJ1-3	TRBV2	.	CASSGGESGNTIYF	TGTGCCAGCAGTGGAGGGGAATCTGGAAACACCATATATTTT
.	TRBJ2-1	TRBV20-1	.	CSARIVDNEQFF	TGCAGTGCTAGGATTGTGGACAATGAGCAGTTCTTC
.	TRBJ2-3	TRBV11-2	.	CASSLRGTRTDTQYF	TGTGCCAGCAGCTTAAGGGGGACTCGCACAGATACGCAGTATTTT
.	TRBJ2-3	TRBV27	few	CASSLIKAADTQYF	TGTGCCAGCAGTTTGATCAAAGCGGCAGATACGCAGTATTTT
TRBD2	TRBJ2-7	TRBV10-3	.	CAISESSGRAYEQYF	TGTGCCATCAGTGAGTCGAGCGGGAGGGCCTACGAGCAGTACTTC
.	TRBJ1-1	TRBV2	.	CASSEWVEAFF	TGTGCCAGCAGTGAATGGGTAGAAGCTTTCTTT